These 27 T cell receptor beta chains originate from one sample sequenced in a study of cytomegalovirus exposure and HLA in healthy donors. Vbeta (60) and Jbeta (13) primers were used in the PCR. The protocol was immunoSEQ multiplex PCR, while the TCRdb copy is restricted to in-frame clones and leaves out a portion. Here the sample spans about 130,000 clones, around 80% being singletons. The specimen sequenced was PBMCs. The receptor source for this set is a woman in her thirties or forties in good health and CMV-seronegative.

CDR3 amino acids: CASSSSGRVAGANVLTF. The CDR3 DNA reads TGTGCCAGCAGTTCCTCAGGCAGGGTTGCTGGGGCCAACGTCCTGACTTTC. V gene TRBV27 combines with J gene TRBJ2-6; maybe TRBD1 (5 bases). This CDR3 is 17 amino acids long. CDR1 and CDR2 (germline): MNHEY, SMNVEV (reference sequence). Trimming left V 4 bases short and J 2 bases short, with 15 bases between.

The chain recombines TRBV6-5 with TRBJ2-2; possible D gene TRBD1, 5 bases. Trimming took off 6 bases at V and 0 bases at J, with 8 bases between the two ends. The CDR3 is 14 residues long. Per germline, CDR1 MNHEY and CDR2 SVGAGI. CDR3 sequence (DNA): TGTGCCAGCAGGGAGACAGCGAACACCGGGGAGCTGTTTTTT. Amino acid sequence: CASRETANTGELFF.

This chain connects TRBV5-1 to TRBJ1-1; 8 positions match TRBD1. Germline-derived CDR1 and CDR2 are SGHRS and YFSETQ. This CDR3 has 15 amino acids. With V trimmed by 0 bases and J by 8 bases, 9 bases remained unmatched. CDR3 coding DNA: TGCGCCAGCAGCTTGGGGGACAGGCTACGGCCCGAAGCTTTCTTT. It encodes CASSLGDRLRPEAFF.

The V call is TRBV27, the J call TRBJ1-1; 7 bases match TRBD1. After removal of 6 bases from V and 1 base from J, the junction contained 5 bases not matched to a gene. This CDR3 comprises 14 residues. CDR1 and CDR2 from the germline V gene are MNHEY and SMNVEV (reference sequence). The CDR3 DNA follows: TGTGCCAGCAGGTCAGGGGGTACGAACACTGAAGCTTTCTTT. Residues: CASRSGGTNTEAFF.

The J gene is TRBJ1-6, the V gene TRBV7-9, with D possibly TRBD1 on 6 matching bases. This CDR3 spans 16 amino acids. CDR1 and CDR2 (germline): SEHNR, FQNEAQ (reference sequence). Trimming stripped 3 bases from V and 4 bases from J, with 13 bases between. CDR3 protein: CASSFSGETYNSPLHF. The CDR3 DNA reads as TGTGCCAGCAGCTTTTCAGGGGAGACGTATAATTCACCCCTCCACTTT.

This clone was observed a single time. The V call is TRBV28, the J call TRBJ1-2, with unresolved D. CDR1 is MDHEN, CDR2 SYDVKM, per germline. This CDR3 is 13 amino acids long. The V gene lost 4 bases and the J gene lost 8 bases, with 14 bases spanning the gap. CDR3 amino acids: CASSWASAGGYTF. The CDR3 DNA sequence: TGTGCCAGCAGTTGGGCCTCAGCAGGAGGCTACACCTTC.

The chain carries TRBV6-1 and TRBJ2-3, with D perhaps matching TRBD1 (5 bases). This CDR3 spans 15 amino acids. In germline, CDR1 is MNHNS, CDR2 SASEGT. V was shortened by 4 bases and J by 1 base, with 12 bases between the two germline ends. In DNA form, the CDR3 reads TGTGCCAGCAGTGCTTACAGGATCGGCACAGATACGCAGTATTTT. Protein: CASSAYRIGTDTQYF.

The chain has TRBV29-1 and TRBJ1-2; D unclear. Trimming cost V 6 bases and J 4 bases, with 12 bases left between them. CDR3 length equals 12 residues. Germline V gene lookup returns CDR1 SQVTM and CDR2 ANQGSEA. The CDR3 loop is CSVERGVYGYTF. The CDR3 DNA follows: TGCAGCGTCGAACGGGGAGTCTATGGCTACACCTTC.

The rearrangement links TRBV29-1 to TRBJ2-5; D gene unclear. The DNA end favors TRBJ2-7, so the J call may be wrong. Germline lookup yields CDR1 SQVTM and CDR2 ANQGSEA. This CDR3 is built from 12 residues. In DNA form, the CDR3 reads TGCAGCGTTGGGGCAGGTCCCTACGAGCAGTACTTC. It is translated as CSVGAGPYEQYF.

This clone came up a few times. This chain links TRBV19 with TRBJ2-3; 7 nucleotides agree with TRBD1. V lost 4 bases and J lost 4; bases outside the gene matches: 11. In germline, CDR1 is LNHDA, CDR2 SQIVND (reference sequence). This CDR3 has 16 amino acids. In nucleotides, the CDR3 is TGTGCCAGTAGTACTCGAACACAGGGGAGCCCAGATACGCAGTATTTT. As protein: CASSTRTQGSPDTQYF. The complete variable domain, with remaining parts taken from reference TRBV19 and TRBJ2-3, reads DGGITQSPKYLFRKEGQNVTLSCEQNLNHDAMYWYRQDPGQGLRLIYYSQIVNDFQKGDIAEGYSVSREKKESFPLTVTSAQKNPTAFYLCASSTRTQGSPDTQYFGPGTRLTVL.

J is TRBJ1-2 and V is TRBV7-2; 7 nucleotides line up with TRBD1. The CDR3 runs to 15 residues. Germline loops: CDR1 SGHTA, CDR2 FQGNSA. V lost 6 bases, J lost 3 bases, and 10 bases stayed unmatched. Here the CDR3 reads CASRTRQGLHYGYTF. CDR3 in DNA: TGTGCCAGCAGAACCCGACAGGGTCTCCACTATGGCTACACCTTC.

The chain joins TRBV28 to TRBJ1-5; D remains ambiguous. Germline lookup yields CDR1 MDHEN and CDR2 SYDVKM. The CDR3 contains 15 residues. The V end lost 2 bases, the J end lost 0 bases, and 8 bases lay between the germline ends. The CDR3: CASSLGGYSNQPQHF. CDR3 in DNA: TGTGCCAGCAGTTTAGGCGGGTATAGCAATCAGCCCCAGCATTTT.

This clone showed up just a few times. V usage is TRBV6-5 and J usage is TRBJ1-6; D might be TRBD1 (5 bases). Germline lookup yields CDR1 MNHEY and CDR2 SVGAGI. The length of the CDR3 is 13 residues. V lost 8 bases to trimming and J lost 5 bases, with 10 bases between them. For the CDR3, the DNA is TGTGCCAGCGGGGGGACGGATAATTCACCCCTCCACTTT. Translated, it gives CASGGTDNSPLHF.

The chain links TRBV9 to TRBJ2-2, with 10 bases aligning to TRBD1. The V segment lost 6 bases and the J segment 1 base; nucleotides outside the gene matches: 6. The germline V gene has CDR1 SGDLS and CDR2 YYNGEE. The CDR3 is 16 amino acids. The CDR3 sequence is CASNLWDRGNTGELFF. Here the CDR3 DNA reads TGTGCCAGCAACCTTTGGGACAGGGGGAACACCGGGGAGCTGTTTTTT.

The chain joins TRBV7-9 to TRBJ2-7; no definite D call. Per the germline V gene, CDR1 is SEHNR and CDR2 is FQNEAQ (reference sequence). This CDR3 is 12 amino acids long. V lost 5 bases, J lost 3 bases, and 8 bases lay in between. The CDR3 here is CASSARNYEQYF. The CDR3 DNA follows: TGTGCCAGCAGCGCCAGAAACTACGAGCAGTACTTC.

The chain combines TRBV29-1 with TRBJ2-4, with a possible D match to TRBD1 (6 bases). V lost 6 bases to trimming and J lost 9 bases, with 15 bases between them. CDR1 is SQVTM, CDR2 ANQGSEA, per germline. The CDR3 is 12 amino acids. The CDR3 reads CSVLDSNGIQYF. The DNA for the CDR3 is TGCAGCGTCCTGGACAGTAATGGCATTCAGTACTTC.

The genes are TRBV6-1 and TRBJ2-7, with a possible D match to TRBD1 (6 bases). Per germline, CDR1 MNHNS and CDR2 SASEGT. V was trimmed by 2 bases and J by 3 bases, leaving 14 bases between them. This CDR3 has 15 residues. The CDR3 DNA sequence: TGTGCCAGCAGTGAACGAGGGACAAACGTCTACGAGCAGTACTTC. Its translation is CASSERGTNVYEQYF.

The chain links TRBV7-6 to TRBJ1-5; maybe TRBD1 (6 bases). V lost 5 bases and J 6 bases, leaving 17 bases between the germline ends. Looked up from germline, CDR1 is SGHVS and CDR2 is FNYEAQ. The CDR3 extends over 15 amino acids. The DNA of the CDR3 is TGTGCCAGCAGCCCCAGCGGGGGGGCCGTTCAGCCCCAGCATTTT. Its protein product is CASSPSGGAVQPQHF.

The rearrangement links TRBV4-2 to TRBJ2-1; 8 bases align to TRBD1. Unmatched junction bases numbered 8, after V lost 0 bases and J lost 1 base. CDR3 length: 18 amino acids. Germline V gives CDR1 LGHNA, CDR2 YNFKEQ. CDR3 sequence reads: CASSQDFSQGASYNEQFF. The CDR3 DNA sequence: TGTGCCAGCAGCCAAGATTTTTCGCAGGGGGCTTCCTACAATGAGCAGTTCTTC.

CDR3 nucleotides: TGTGCCAGCAGCGAAGAGGGACAGGGCTGCACAGATACGCAGTATTTT. Its protein product is CASSEEGQGCTDTQYF. The chain uses TRBV6-4 and TRBJ2-3; 9 nucleotides match TRBD1. CDR3 length: 16 residues. Germline V gene lookup returns CDR1 MRHNA and CDR2 SNTAGT. V trimming: 6 bases; J trimming: 1 base; junction bases outside the gene matches: 8.

The chain has TRBV27 and TRBJ1-5; the D is unclear. Trimming cost V 4 bases and J 0 bases, with 10 bases left between them. In germline, CDR1 is MNHEY, CDR2 SMNVEV (reference sequence). This CDR3 has 15 residues. CDR3 DNA sequence: TGTGCCAGCAGTTCGTGGAGTACTAGCAATCAGCCCCAGCATTTT. It is translated as CASSSWSTSNQPQHF.

The chain employs TRBV2 and TRBJ1-4; D might be TRBD1 (5 bases). Trimming shortened V by 8 bases and J by 3 bases, and 16 bases separated the two germline ends. In germline, CDR1 is SNHLY, CDR2 FYNNEI. The CDR3 runs 15 residues. CDR3 amino acids: CASGYIGGANEKLFF. CDR3 nucleotides: TGTGCCAGCGGATACATCGGGGGAGCTAATGAAAAACTGTTTTTT.

The V gene is TRBV4-3, the J gene TRBJ2-4; 8 bases are a match to TRBD2. V gave up 2 bases and J gave up 5 bases; unmatched junction bases: 5. CDR3 length equals 15 residues. Germline-derived CDR1 and CDR2 are LGHNA and YSLEER. Here the CDR3 reads CASSQYGAGENIQYF. Written as DNA, the CDR3 is TGCGCCAGCAGCCAATACGGAGCGGGGGAAAACATTCAGTACTTC.

J is TRBJ2-7 and V is TRBV7-2; 11 nucleotides agree with TRBD2. V lost 2 bases to trimming and J lost 3 bases; unmatched junction nucleotides: 0. Germline assignment: CDR1 SGHTA and CDR2 FQGNSA. The CDR3 totals 14 residues. The CDR3 protein is CASSLLAGGYEQYF. The CDR3 DNA is TGTGCCAGCAGCTTACTAGCGGGGGGCTACGAGCAGTACTTC.

A few counts support this clone. The V call is TRBV6-5, the J call TRBJ2-7; TRBD1 is a possible D gene (5 bases). The CDR3 has 13 residues. Trimming left V 5 bases short and J 6 bases short, with 14 bases between. Germline CDR1 is MNHEY and CDR2 is SVGAGI. In DNA form, the CDR3 reads TGTGCCAGCAGTCGAGACCCCAGGGTCGAGCAGTACTTC. Its protein is CASSRDPRVEQYF.

CDR3 residues: CASTSFGGSTEAFF. In nucleotides, the CDR3 is TGTGCCAGTACCTCCTTCGGGGGGAGCACTGAAGCTTTCTTT. The genes are TRBV19 and TRBJ1-1, with a weak D call TRBD1 (5 bases). Germline V gene lookup returns CDR1 LNHDA and CDR2 SQIVND (reference sequence). The CDR3 loop spans 14 amino acids. Trimming cost V 7 bases and J 4 bases, with 16 bases left between them. The entire variable domain, with the rest obtained from reference TRBV19 and TRBJ1-1, is as follows: DGGITQSPKYLFRKEGQNVTLSCEQNLNHDAMYWYRQDPGQGLRLIYYSQIVNDFQKGDIAEGYSVSREKKESFPLTVTSAQKNPTAFYLCASTSFGGSTEAFFGQGTRLTVV.

V and J are TRBV9 and TRBJ2-4, with a possible D match to TRBD2 (6 bases). Trimming removed 0 bases at V and 1 base at J, with 17 bases between. CDR1 is SGDLS, CDR2 YYNGEE, per germline. This CDR3 has 18 amino acids. The CDR3 nucleotides read TGTGCCAGCAGCGTAGGTTGGAGGGTGGAAGGGGCCAAAAACATTCAGTACTTC. Amino acids: CASSVGWRVEGAKNIQYF.